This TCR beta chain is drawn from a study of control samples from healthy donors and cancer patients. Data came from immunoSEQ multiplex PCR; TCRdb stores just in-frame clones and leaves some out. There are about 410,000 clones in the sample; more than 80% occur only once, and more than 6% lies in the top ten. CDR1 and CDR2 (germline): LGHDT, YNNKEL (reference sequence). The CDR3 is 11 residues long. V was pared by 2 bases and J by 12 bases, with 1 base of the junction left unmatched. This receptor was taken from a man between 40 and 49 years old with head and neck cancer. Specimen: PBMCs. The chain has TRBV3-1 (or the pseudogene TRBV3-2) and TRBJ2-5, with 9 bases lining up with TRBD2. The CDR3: CASSQSSGEYF. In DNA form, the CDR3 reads TGTGCCAGCAGCCAATCTAGCGGGGAGTACTTC.